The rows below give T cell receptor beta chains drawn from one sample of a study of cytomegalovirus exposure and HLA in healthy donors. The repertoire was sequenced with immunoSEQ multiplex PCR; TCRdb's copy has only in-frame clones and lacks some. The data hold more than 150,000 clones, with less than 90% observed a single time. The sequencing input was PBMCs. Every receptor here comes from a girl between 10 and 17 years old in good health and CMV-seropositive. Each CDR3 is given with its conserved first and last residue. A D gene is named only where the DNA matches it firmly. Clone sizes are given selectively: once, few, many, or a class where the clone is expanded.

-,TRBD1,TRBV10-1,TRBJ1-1,TGCGCCAGCAGTGAGTCAGGGACAGGCGCTGAAGCTTTCTTT,CASSESGTGAEAFF
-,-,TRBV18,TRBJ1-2,TGTGCCAGCTCACCTGACGCAGGGTTAGGGATGACCTTC,CASSPDAGLGMTF
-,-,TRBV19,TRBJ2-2,TGTGCCAGTAGCCCTCTTCCGGGCCGGGGGTTCAGCGGGGAGCTGTTTTTT,CASSPLPGRGFSGELFF
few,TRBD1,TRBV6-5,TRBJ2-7,TGTGCCAGCCAAATGTACAGGGGGAGAAACGAGCAGTACTTC,CASQMYRGRNEQYF
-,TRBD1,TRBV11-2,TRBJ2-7,TGTGCCAGCAGCCCCCGGACAGGAATGACCTACGAGCAGTACTTC,CASSPRTGMTYEQYF
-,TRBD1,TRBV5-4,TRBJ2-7,TGTGCCAGCAGCTCGGACAGGTTACACGAGCAGTACTTC,CASSSDRLHEQYF
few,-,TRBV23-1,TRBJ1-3,TGCGCCAGCAGTCAATCAGTGTCAGGGAGGGGAAACACCATATATTTT,CASSQSVSGRGNTIYF
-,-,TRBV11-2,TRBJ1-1,TGTGCCAGCACCACGACCGGCCCGGGAGAAGCTTTCTTT,CASTTTGPGEAFF
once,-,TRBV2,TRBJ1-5,TGTGCCAGCAGTGAATGGAGGGTCATAGGGTATAGCAATCAGCCCCAGCATTTT,CASSEWRVIGYSNQPQHF
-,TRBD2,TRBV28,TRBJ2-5,TGTGCCAGCAGTGTGGCCGGGCGGGAGGTATCTCAAGAGACCCAGTACTTC,CASSVAGREVSQETQYF
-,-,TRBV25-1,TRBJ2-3,TGTGCCAGCAGTGAGAGGGATACGCAGTATTTT,CASSERDTQYF
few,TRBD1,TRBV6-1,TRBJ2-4,TGTGCCAGCAGCGCCCGGGACAGAGAAAACATTCAGTACTTC,CASSARDRENIQYF
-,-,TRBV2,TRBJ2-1,-,CASSSSGHPRGNEQFF
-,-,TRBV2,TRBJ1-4,TGTGCCAGCAGTCGGAGGACTGCAACTAATGAAAAACTGTTTTTT,CASSRRTATNEKLFF
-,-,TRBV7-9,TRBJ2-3,TGTGCCAGCAGCTTGTCGGGAGTGGGCACAGATACGCAGTATTTT,CASSLSGVGTDTQYF
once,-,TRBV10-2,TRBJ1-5,TGCGCCAGCAGTGGGGACTTTAGCAATCAGCCCCAGCATTTT,CASSGDFSNQPQHF
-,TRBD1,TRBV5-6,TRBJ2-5,TGTGCCAGCAGCCTGAACAGGGGGTCTCCGAGAGAGACCCAGTACTTC,CASSLNRGSPRETQYF
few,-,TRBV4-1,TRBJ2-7,TGCGCCAGCAGCTATGCGGGCGAGCAGTACTTC,CASSYAGEQYF
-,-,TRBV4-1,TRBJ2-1,TGCGCCAGCAGCCCAAGAGCCCTAGCCGGTGAGCAGTTCTTC,CASSPRALAGEQFF
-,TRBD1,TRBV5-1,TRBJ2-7,TGCGCCAGCAGCTTCGGGACAGGGGCCTACGAGCAGTACTTC,CASSFGTGAYEQYF
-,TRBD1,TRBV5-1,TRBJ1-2,TGCGCCAGCAGCCCGACAGGGGACTATGGCTACACCTTC,CASSPTGDYGYTF
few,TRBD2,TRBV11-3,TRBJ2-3,TGTGCCAGCAGCTCCCTCGGGACTAGCGGGAGAACAGATACGCAGTATTTT,CASSSLGTSGRTDTQYF
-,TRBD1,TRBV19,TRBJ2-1,TGTGCCAGTAGTATAGATCACAGGGGCGCCTACAATGAGCAGTTCTTC,CASSIDHRGAYNEQFF
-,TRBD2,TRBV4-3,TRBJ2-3,TGCGCCAGCAGCCGAGGACTAGCGGGAGTAGATACGCAGTATTTT,CASSRGLAGVDTQYF
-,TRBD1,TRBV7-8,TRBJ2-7,TGTGCCAGCGGTGCCAGGGGGCGTTATCGGGCACCCCCCTACGAGCAGTACTTC,CASGARGRYRAPPYEQYF
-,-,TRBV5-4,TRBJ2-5,TGTGCCAGCAGCCCCACTACACAAGAGACCCAGTACTTC,CASSPTTQETQYF
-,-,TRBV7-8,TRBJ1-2,TGTGCCAGCAGCTTAGCGCTTGGGGCCATTGGCTACACCTTC,CASSLALGAIGYTF
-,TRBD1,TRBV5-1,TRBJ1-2,TGCGCCAGCAGCTTGGAAGGACAGGTCGATGGCTACACCTTC,CASSLEGQVDGYTF
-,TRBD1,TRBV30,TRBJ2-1,TGTGCCTGGAGCCCTCCGGGACAGGGCGGGAATGAGCAGTTCTTC,CAWSPPGQGGNEQFF
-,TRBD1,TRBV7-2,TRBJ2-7,TGTGCCAGCAGCTTAGCCCGGTGGGACAGGGGGTCCCACGAGCAGTACTTC,CASSLARWDRGSHEQYF
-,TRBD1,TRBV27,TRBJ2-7,TGTGCCAGCGGTACCTCGACAGGGTTGTACGAGCAGTACTTC,CASGTSTGLYEQYF
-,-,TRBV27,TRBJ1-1,TGTGCCAGCAGTTTCACGGGCCTTGCAGGGGAGAACACTGAAGCTTTCTTT,CASSFTGLAGENTEAFF
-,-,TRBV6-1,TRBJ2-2,TGTGCCAGCAGGCGGCGGCCTAACACCGGGGAGCTGTTTTTT,CASRRRPNTGELFF
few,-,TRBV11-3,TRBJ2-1,TGTGCCAGCTCCACAGGGAATGAGCAGTTCTTC,CASSTGNEQFF
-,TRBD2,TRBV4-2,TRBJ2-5,TGTGCCAGCAGCCATTCGTTCGGACTAGTTGAAGAGACCCAGTACTTC,CASSHSFGLVEETQYF
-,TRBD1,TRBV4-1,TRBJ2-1,TGCGCCAGCAGGCGAACAGGGGACTCCTACAATGAGCAGTTCTTC,CASRRTGDSYNEQFF
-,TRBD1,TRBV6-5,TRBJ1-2,TGTGCCAGCAGTCGGACAGGGACAGCGCTTGGGGGCTACACCTTC,CASSRTGTALGGYTF
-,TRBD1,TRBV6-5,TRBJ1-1,TGTGCCAGCAGTAAAGGGGGCTCCCTTAACACTGAAGCTTTCTTT,CASSKGGSLNTEAFF
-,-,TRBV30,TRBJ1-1,TGTGCCTGGAGTGTAAGAGGGAGGACTGAAGCTTTCTTT,CAWSVRGRTEAFF
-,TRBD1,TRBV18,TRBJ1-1,TGTGCCAGCTCACAAGGGACAGGCCTGAACACTGAAGCTTTCTTT,CASSQGTGLNTEAFF
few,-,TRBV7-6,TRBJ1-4,TGTGCCAGCAGCCCGGGAAGCAGTGAAAAACTGTTTTTT,CASSPGSSEKLFF
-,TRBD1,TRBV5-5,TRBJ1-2,TGTGCCAGCAGCCCTCCCTTAAGACAGGGGGCTAACTATGGCTACACCTTC,CASSPPLRQGANYGYTF
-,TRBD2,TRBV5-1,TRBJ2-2,TGCGCCAGCAGCTCACTTATTAGCGGGGGGACCGGGGAGCTGTTTTTT,CASSSLISGGTGELFF
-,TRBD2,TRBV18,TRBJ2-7,TGTGCCAGCTCACCACTCGCGGGAGCCCCCTACGAGCAGTACTTC,CASSPLAGAPYEQYF
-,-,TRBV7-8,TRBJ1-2,TGTGCCAGCAGCACCAGAGGAGAAACCGGCTATGGCTACACCTTC,CASSTRGETGYGYTF
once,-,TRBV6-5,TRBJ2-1,TGTGCCAGCTCAGCGGACCCAGTTGACGATGAGCAGTTCTTC,CASSADPVDDEQFF
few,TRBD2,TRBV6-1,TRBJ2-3,TGTGCCAGCAGTCAAGGACTAGCGGGTTTAACAGATACGCAGTATTTT,CASSQGLAGLTDTQYF
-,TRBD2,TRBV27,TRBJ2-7,TGTGCCAGCAGTTTAGTGGGGGGGTTTGAGTACGAGCAGTACTTC,CASSLVGGFEYEQYF
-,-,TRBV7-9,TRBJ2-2,TGTGCCAGCAGCTTATTAGGGGTGAACACCGGGGAGCTGTTTTTT,CASSLLGVNTGELFF
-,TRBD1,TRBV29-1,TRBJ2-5,TGCAGCGTTGAAGAAGGACAGGGGTCGCCGAAGACCCAGTACTTC,CSVEEGQGSPKTQYF
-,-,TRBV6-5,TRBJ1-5,TGTGCCAGCAGCGTCCGAGGGACATCGAATCAGCCCCAGCATTTT,CASSVRGTSNQPQHF
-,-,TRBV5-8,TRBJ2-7,TGTGCCAGCAGCTTGTCCGGGTTAAAAGCGGGCTCCTACGAGCAGTACTTC,CASSLSGLKAGSYEQYF
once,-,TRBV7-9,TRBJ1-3,TGTGCCAGCAGCCAGGGCCCTAACTCTGAAACTGGAAACACCATATATTTT,CASSQGPNSETGNTIYF
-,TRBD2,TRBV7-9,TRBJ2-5,TGTGCCAGCAGCTTACCCGACCTAGCGGGGACGTACCAAGAGACCCAGTACTTC,CASSLPDLAGTYQETQYF
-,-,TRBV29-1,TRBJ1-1,TGCAGCGTTGAGGGCAGACTGAACACTGAAGCTTTCTTT,CSVEGRLNTEAFF
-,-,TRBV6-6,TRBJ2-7,TGTGCCAGCAGTTACGTGATACAGGGCTACGACGAGCAGTACTTC,CASSYVIQGYDEQYF
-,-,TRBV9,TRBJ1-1,TGTGCCAGCAGCGTAGGGCCAACCCAATTCTTT,CASSVGPTQFF
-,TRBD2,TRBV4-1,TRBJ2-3,TGCGCCAGCAGCCAAGATCGTGGGACTAGCGGGAAAACAGATACGCAGTATTTT,CASSQDRGTSGKTDTQYF
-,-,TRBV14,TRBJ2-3,TGTGCCAGCAGCCACACTACTAGCACAGATACGCAGTATTTT,CASSHTTSTDTQYF
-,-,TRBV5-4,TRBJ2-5,TGTGCCAGCAGCCCGCGGGGCCAAGGCGAGACCCAGTACTTC,CASSPRGQGETQYF